A single count supports the clone carrying this T cell receptor (beta chain). Its antigen is still unknown. This sample stems from a study of cytomegalovirus exposure and HLA in healthy donors. Study findings and constraints: Earlier results showed most TCR beta V segments being productive about 87% or about 30% of the time.

The PCR was carried out with 60 Vbeta primers and 13 Jbeta primers. Only in-frame clones appear in the TCRdb table, and some are missing; sequencing was by immunoSEQ multiplex PCR. The table has approximately 220,000 clones, roughly 84% seen once. The J segment lost 7 bases and the V segment lost 2 bases, leaving 8 bases of the junction unmatched. Germline CDR1 and CDR2: SGHDN and FVKESK. The CDR3 runs to 14 residues. This TCR came from a boy younger than 10 in good health and CMV-seronegative. The V gene is TRBV14, the J gene TRBJ2-7, with 7 bases aligning to TRBD1. Sequences were obtained from PBMCs. The CDR3 protein is CASSQTLGTAEQYF. CDR3 bases: TGTGCCAGCAGCCAAACTTTAGGGACAGCAGAGCAGTACTTC.